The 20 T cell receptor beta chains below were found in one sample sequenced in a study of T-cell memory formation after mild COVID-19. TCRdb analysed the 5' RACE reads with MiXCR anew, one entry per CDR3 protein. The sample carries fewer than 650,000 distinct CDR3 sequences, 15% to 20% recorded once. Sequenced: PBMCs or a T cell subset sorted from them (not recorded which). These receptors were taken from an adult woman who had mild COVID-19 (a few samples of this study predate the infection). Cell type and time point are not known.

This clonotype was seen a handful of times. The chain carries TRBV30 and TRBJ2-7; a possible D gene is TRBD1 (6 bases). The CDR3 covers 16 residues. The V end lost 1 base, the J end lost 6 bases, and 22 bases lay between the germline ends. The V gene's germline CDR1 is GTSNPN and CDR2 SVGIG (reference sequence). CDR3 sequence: CAWSGERGGHGSEQYF. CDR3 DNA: TGTGCCTGGAGTGGGGAACGAGGGGGTCACGGTTCCGAGCAGTACTTC. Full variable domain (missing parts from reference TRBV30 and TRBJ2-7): SQTIHQWPATLVQPVGSPLSLECTVEGTSNPNLYWYRQAAGRGLQLLFYSVGIGQISSEVPQNLSASRPQDRQFILSSKKLLLSDSGFYLCAWSGERGGHGSEQYFGPGTRLTVT.

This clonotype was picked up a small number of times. The CDR3 reads CASSPWDRADTIYF. The DNA for the CDR3 is TGTGCCAGCAGCCCCTGGGACAGGGCAGACACCATATATTTT. This chain connects TRBV6-5 to TRBJ1-3; 9 nucleotides align to TRBD1. V shed 6 bases, J shed 8 bases, and the junction held 8 bases outside the gene matches. The germline V gene encodes CDR1 MNHEY and CDR2 SVGAGI. This CDR3 spans 14 amino acids.

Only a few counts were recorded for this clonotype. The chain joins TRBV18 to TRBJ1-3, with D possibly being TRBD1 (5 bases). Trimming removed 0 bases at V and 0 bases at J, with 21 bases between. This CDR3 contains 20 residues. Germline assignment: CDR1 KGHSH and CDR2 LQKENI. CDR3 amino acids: CASSPPGQAGPTTSGNTIYF. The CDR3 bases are TGTGCCAGCTCACCACCGGGGCAGGCAGGCCCCACAACCTCTGGAAACACCATATATTTT.

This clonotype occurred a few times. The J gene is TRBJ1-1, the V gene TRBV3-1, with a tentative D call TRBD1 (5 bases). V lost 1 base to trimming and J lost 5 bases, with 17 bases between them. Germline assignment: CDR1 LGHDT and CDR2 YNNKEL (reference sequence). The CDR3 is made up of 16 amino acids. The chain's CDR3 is CASSQGRGTGRTEAFF. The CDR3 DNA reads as TGTGCCAGCAGCCAAGGACGGGGTACAGGAAGGACTGAAGCTTTCTTT.

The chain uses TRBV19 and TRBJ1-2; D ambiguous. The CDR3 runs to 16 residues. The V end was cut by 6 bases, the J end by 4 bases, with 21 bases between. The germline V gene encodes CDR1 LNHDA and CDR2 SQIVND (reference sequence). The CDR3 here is CASSPTHQRWGYGYTF. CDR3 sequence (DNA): TGTGCCAGTAGCCCTACCCATCAGCGATGGGGCTATGGCTACACCTTC. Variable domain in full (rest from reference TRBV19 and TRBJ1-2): DGGITQSPKYLFRKEGQNVTLSCEQNLNHDAMYWYRQDPGQGLRLIYYSQIVNDFQKGDIAEGYSVSREKKESFPLTVTSAQKNPTAFYLCASSPTHQRWGYGYTFGSGTRLTVV.

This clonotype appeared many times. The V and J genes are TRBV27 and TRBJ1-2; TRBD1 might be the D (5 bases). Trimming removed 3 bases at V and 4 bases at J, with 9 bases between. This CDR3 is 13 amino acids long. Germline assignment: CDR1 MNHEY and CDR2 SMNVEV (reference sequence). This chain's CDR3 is CASSLKQAYGYTF. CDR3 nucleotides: TGTGCCAGCAGTTTGAAACAGGCCTATGGCTACACCTTC.

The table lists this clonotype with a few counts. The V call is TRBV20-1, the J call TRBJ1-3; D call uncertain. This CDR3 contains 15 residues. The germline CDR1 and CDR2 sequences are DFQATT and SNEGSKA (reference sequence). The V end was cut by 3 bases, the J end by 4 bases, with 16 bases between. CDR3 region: CSASPTGSGGNTIYF. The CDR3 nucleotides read TGCAGTGCTAGCCCGACGGGCTCTGGGGGAAACACCATATATTTT.

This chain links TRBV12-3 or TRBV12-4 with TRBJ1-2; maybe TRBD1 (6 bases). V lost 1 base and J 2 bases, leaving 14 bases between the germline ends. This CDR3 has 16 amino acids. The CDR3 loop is CASSLGAGVGNYGYTF. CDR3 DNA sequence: TGTGCCAGCAGTTTAGGGGCAGGGGTTGGAAACTATGGCTACACCTTC.

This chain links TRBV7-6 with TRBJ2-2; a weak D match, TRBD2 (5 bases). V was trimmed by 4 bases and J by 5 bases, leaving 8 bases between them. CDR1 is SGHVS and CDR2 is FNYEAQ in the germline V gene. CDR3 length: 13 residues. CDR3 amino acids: CASSYERTGELFF. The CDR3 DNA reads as TGTGCCAGCAGCTATGAGCGGACCGGGGAGCTGTTTTTT.

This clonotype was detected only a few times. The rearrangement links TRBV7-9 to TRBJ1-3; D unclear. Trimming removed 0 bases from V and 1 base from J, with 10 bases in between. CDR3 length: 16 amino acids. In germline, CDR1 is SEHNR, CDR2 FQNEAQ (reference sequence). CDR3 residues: CASSLAPVGSGNTIYF. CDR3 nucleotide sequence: TGTGCCAGCAGCTTAGCCCCAGTGGGGTCTGGAAACACCATATATTTT. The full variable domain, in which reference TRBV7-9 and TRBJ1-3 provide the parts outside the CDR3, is DTGVSQNPRHKITKRGQNVTFRCDPISEHNRLYWYRQTLGQGPEFLTYFQNEAQLEKSRLLSDRFSAERPKGSFSTLEIQRTEQGDSAMYLCASSLAPVGSGNTIYFGEGSWLTVV.

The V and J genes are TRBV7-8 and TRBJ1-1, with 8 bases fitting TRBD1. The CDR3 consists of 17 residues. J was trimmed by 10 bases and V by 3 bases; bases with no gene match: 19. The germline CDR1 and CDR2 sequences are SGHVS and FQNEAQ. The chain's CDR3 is CASSFSPIQGQGKRAFF. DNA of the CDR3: TGTGCCAGCAGCTTCAGCCCGATCCAAGGACAGGGAAAGAGAGCTTTCTTT.

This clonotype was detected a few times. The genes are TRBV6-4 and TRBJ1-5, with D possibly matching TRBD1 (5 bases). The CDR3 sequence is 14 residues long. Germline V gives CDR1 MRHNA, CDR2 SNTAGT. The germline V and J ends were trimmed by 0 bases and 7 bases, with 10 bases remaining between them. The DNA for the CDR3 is TGTGCCAGCAGTGACTCCGTAGGGGTCCAGCCCCAGCATTTT. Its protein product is CASSDSVGVQPQHF.

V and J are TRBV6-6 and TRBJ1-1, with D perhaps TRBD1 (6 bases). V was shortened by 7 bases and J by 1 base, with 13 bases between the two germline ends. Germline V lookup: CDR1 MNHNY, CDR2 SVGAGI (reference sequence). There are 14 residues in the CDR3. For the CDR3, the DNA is TGTGCCAGCACTCCCACAGGGCCGAACACTGAAGCTTTCTTT. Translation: CASTPTGPNTEAFF.

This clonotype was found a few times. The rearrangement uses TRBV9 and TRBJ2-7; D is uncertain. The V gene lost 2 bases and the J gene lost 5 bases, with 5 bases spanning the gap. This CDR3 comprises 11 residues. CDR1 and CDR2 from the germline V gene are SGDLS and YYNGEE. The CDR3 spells CASSVGNEQYF. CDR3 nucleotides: TGTGCCAGCAGCGTTGGGAACGAGCAGTACTTC.

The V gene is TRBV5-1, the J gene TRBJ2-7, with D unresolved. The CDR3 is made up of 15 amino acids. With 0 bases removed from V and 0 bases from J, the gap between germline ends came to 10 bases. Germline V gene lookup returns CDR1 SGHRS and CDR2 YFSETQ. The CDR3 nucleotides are TGCGCCAGCAGCTTGGGGCAGGAATACTCCTACGAGCAGTACTTC. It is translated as CASSLGQEYSYEQYF.

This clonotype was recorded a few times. The CDR3 loop reads CASSQGLAGSSYNEQFF. CDR3 nucleotides: TGCGCCAGCAGCCAAGGGCTAGCGGGTAGCTCCTACAATGAGCAGTTCTTC. The chain combines TRBV4-3 with TRBJ2-1; 8 bases line up with TRBD2. Losses at the gene ends were 1 base for V and 0 bases for J; bases not matched to a gene: 5. This CDR3 has 17 amino acids. Germline CDR1 and CDR2: LGHNA and YSLEER.

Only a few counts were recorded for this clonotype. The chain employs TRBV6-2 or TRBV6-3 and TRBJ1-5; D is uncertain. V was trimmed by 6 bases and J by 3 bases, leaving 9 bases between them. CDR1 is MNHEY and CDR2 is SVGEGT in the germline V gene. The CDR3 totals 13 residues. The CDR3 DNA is TGTGCCAGCAGCCCCCTCCACAATCAGCCCCAGCATTTT. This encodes CASSPLHNQPQHF.

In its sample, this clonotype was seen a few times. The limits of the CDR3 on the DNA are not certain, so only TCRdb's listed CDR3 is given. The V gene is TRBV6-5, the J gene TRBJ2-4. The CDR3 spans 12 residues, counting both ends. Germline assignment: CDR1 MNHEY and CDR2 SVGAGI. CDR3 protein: CASSSSGYIQYF.

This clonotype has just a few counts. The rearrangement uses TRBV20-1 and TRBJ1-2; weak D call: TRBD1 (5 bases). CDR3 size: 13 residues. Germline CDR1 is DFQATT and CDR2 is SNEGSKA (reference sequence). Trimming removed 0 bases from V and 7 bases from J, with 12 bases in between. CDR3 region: CSARDPGMGGYTF. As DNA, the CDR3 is TGCAGTGCTAGAGACCCAGGGATGGGTGGCTACACCTTC.

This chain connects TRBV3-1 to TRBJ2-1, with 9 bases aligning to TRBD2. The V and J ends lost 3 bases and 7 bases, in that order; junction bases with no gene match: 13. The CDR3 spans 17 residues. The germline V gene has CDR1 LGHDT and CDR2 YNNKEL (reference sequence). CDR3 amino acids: CASSHAPGLAPNNEQFF. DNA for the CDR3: TGTGCCAGCAGCCATGCCCCCGGACTAGCGCCAAATAATGAGCAGTTCTTC.